What follows are 29 T cell receptor beta chains derived from one specimen sequenced in a study of cytomegalovirus exposure and HLA in healthy donors. PCR employed 60 Vbeta and 13 Jbeta primers. The method was immunoSEQ multiplex PCR; TCRdb's version includes in-frame clones alone and lacks a portion of them. Of 150,000 to 200,000 clones listed, roughly 79% are singletons. The material sequenced was PBMCs. Every receptor here comes from a woman aged 40 to 50 in good health and CMV-seronegative.

The CDR3 DNA is TGCGCCAGCAGCCCCGGGACAGGGCTCTACAATGAGCAGTTCTTC. Its protein product is CASSPGTGLYNEQFF. The J gene is TRBJ2-1, the V gene TRBV5-1; 9 bases fit TRBD1. Trimming took 4 bases from V and 3 from J; bases not matched to a gene: 5. The CDR3 is 15 residues long. Germline values: CDR1 SGHRS, CDR2 YFSETQ.

A few counts support this clone. The chain links TRBV19 to TRBJ2-1, with D tentatively TRBD1 (5 bases). Trimming stripped 5 bases from V and 0 bases from J, with 17 bases between. CDR1 and CDR2 (germline): LNHDA, SQIVND (reference sequence). CDR3 length: 17 residues. As DNA, the CDR3 is TGTGCCAGTAGTCCAGCCGGATTGGGGCCCTCCTACAATGAGCAGTTCTTC. This gives the protein CASSPAGLGPSYNEQFF.

The chain employs TRBV5-8 and TRBJ1-2; TRBD1 aligns across 7 bases. V shed 6 bases and J 7 bases; nucleotides not matched to a gene: 12. CDR3 length equals 14 residues. CDR1 is SGHTS and CDR2 is YDEGEE in the germline V gene. The CDR3 coding sequence is TGTGCCAGCATCCGGGGGCAGGGGGACTCTGGCTACACCTTC. Amino acids: CASIRGQGDSGYTF.

This clone was counted between two and nine times. The V gene is TRBV19, the J gene TRBJ1-1; 7 nucleotides match TRBD1. V lost 7 bases and J lost 7; bases outside the gene matches: 12. Germline V gives CDR1 LNHDA, CDR2 SQIVND (reference sequence). The CDR3 sequence is 14 residues long. As DNA, the CDR3 is TGTGCCAGTACCCTGAACCAGGGGGAGGTTGAAGCTTTCTTT. Translation gives CASTLNQGEVEAFF.

The V gene is TRBV29-1, the J gene TRBJ2-2; 8 bases line up with TRBD1. Per germline, CDR1 SQVTM and CDR2 ANQGSEA. There are 13 residues in the CDR3. V dropped 4 bases and J dropped 5; count of bases not matched to a gene: 3. The CDR3 DNA sequence: TGCAGCGTTGTTCAGGGGGCTACCGGGGAGCTGTTTTTT. It is translated as CSVVQGATGELFF.

This clone was seen a handful of times. The chain couples TRBV11-3 to TRBJ1-1; unclear D gene. The CDR3 is 13 amino acids. The germline V gene has CDR1 SGHNT and CDR2 YENEEA. Trimming took off 0 bases at V and 6 bases at J, with 8 bases between the two ends. CDR3 sequence reads: CASSLDSRPEAFF. CDR3 nucleotides: TGTGCCAGCAGCTTAGACTCCAGGCCTGAAGCTTTCTTT.

The chain uses TRBV18 and TRBJ2-1, with 11 bases matching TRBD1. Losses at the gene ends were 3 bases for V and 10 bases for J; bases not matched to a gene: 8. Per germline, CDR1 KGHSH and CDR2 LQKENI. There are 15 residues in the CDR3. DNA for the CDR3: TGTGCCAGCTCACCCCTAGGACAGGGGGCCGGGGAGCAGTTCTTC. This codes for CASSPLGQGAGEQFF.

The chain carries TRBV11-3 and TRBJ2-7; TRBD2 matches 7 bases. The CDR3 totals 14 residues. Losses at the gene ends were 4 bases for V and 4 bases for J; bases not matched to a gene: 7. Germline values: CDR1 SGHNT, CDR2 YENEEA. Written as DNA, the CDR3 is TGTGCCAGCAGCTCGGGGCTAGCGGCTTACGAGCAGTACTTC. Protein: CASSSGLAAYEQYF. Based on the CDR3 plus reference TRBV11-3 and TRBJ2-7, the full variable domain is EAGVVQSPRYKIIEKKQPVAFWCNPISGHNTLYWYLQNLGQGPELLIRYENEEAVDDSQLPKDRFSAERLKGVDSTLKIQPAELGDSAVYLCASSSGLAAYEQYFGPGTRLTVT.

The rearrangement uses TRBV7-9 and TRBJ1-1, with 11 bases identical to TRBD1. Germline-derived CDR1 and CDR2 are SEHNR and FQNEAQ (reference sequence). The V and J ends lost 3 bases and 5 bases, in that order; junction bases with no gene match: 8. This CDR3 is built from 16 residues. The CDR3 DNA reads TGTGCCAGCAGCTTCGGACAGGGGGCGCTAGGGACTGAAGCTTTCTTT. It translates to CASSFGQGALGTEAFF.

V gene TRBV5-6 combines with J gene TRBJ1-3; weak D call: TRBD1 (6 bases). The length of the CDR3 is 15 residues. Germline loops: CDR1 SGHDT, CDR2 YYEEEE. V was cut by 1 base and J by 1 base, with 9 bases left in between. The CDR3 DNA sequence: TGTGCCAGCAGCTTGAGCAGGGGTTCTGGAAACACCATATATTTT. Its protein is CASSLSRGSGNTIYF.

The chain recombines TRBV10-3 with TRBJ1-2; D is perhaps TRBD1 (5 bases). Germline CDR1 is ENHRY and CDR2 is SYGVKD. V shed 2 bases and J shed 7 bases, with 14 bases lying between them. This CDR3 is built from 14 residues. The CDR3 is CAISEIGQGGGYTF. As DNA, the CDR3 is TGTGCCATCAGTGAGATAGGGCAGGGCGGTGGCTACACCTTC.

The chain joins TRBV30 to TRBJ1-5; TRBD1 might be the D (5 bases). The CDR3 totals 13 residues. Germline lookup yields CDR1 GTSNPN and CDR2 SVGIG (reference sequence). V lost 3 bases to trimming and J lost 7 bases, with 13 bases between them. CDR3 loop: CAWSAKTDQPQHF. As DNA, the CDR3 is TGTGCCTGGAGCGCCAAGACAGACCAGCCCCAGCATTTT.

The V gene is TRBV6-1, the J gene TRBJ1-5, with a weak D call TRBD1 (6 bases). The CDR3 extends over 13 amino acids. The germline V and J ends were trimmed by 8 bases and 5 bases, with 13 bases remaining between them. Germline assignment: CDR1 MNHNS and CDR2 SASEGT. The CDR3 reads CASGWGPDQPQHF. The DNA for the CDR3 is TGTGCCAGCGGATGGGGGCCCGATCAGCCCCAGCATTTT.

This chain links TRBV5-1 with TRBJ2-7; 9 bases fit TRBD2. Germline CDR1 SGHRS, CDR2 YFSETQ. CDR3 length: 14 amino acids. The trim removed 4 bases at V and 4 bases at J, leaving 6 bases unmatched. The CDR3 sequence is CASSRSGSAYEQYF. The CDR3 DNA is TGCGCCAGCAGCCGTAGCGGGAGTGCGTACGAGCAGTACTTC.

The chain is built from TRBV15 and TRBJ2-5; D is unclear. The CDR3 length is 14 residues. Per the germline V gene, CDR1 is LNHNV and CDR2 is YYDKDF (reference sequence). V shed 0 bases and J shed 2 bases, with 7 bases lying between them. CDR3 sequence reads: CATSRDPLQETQYF. The CDR3 DNA is TGTGCCACCAGCAGAGATCCCCTGCAAGAGACCCAGTACTTC.

The J gene is TRBJ1-2, the V gene TRBV2; the match to TRBD1 covers 10 bases. Germline CDR1 and CDR2: SNHLY and FYNNEI. CDR3 length: 15 residues. The V and J ends lost 2 bases and 5 bases, in that order; junction bases with no gene match: 5. CDR3 coding DNA: TGTGCCAGCAGTGAACCGGGGGGACAGGGGTATGGCTACACCTTC. Protein sequence: CASSEPGGQGYGYTF. Variable domain in full (rest from reference TRBV2 and TRBJ1-2): EPEVTQTPSHQVTQMGQEVILRCVPISNHLYFYWYRQILGQKVEFLVSFYNNEISEKSEIFDDQFSVERPDGSNFTLKIRSTKLEDSAMYFCASSEPGGQGYGYTFGSGTRLTVV.

In DNA, the CDR3 is TGTGCCTGGAGTGCTACATGGAGGGGGGGAAATCAGCCCCAGCATTTT. This encodes CAWSATWRGGNQPQHF. V is TRBV30 and J is TRBJ1-5, with D maybe TRBD1 (6 bases). Germline assignment: CDR1 GTSNPN and CDR2 SVGIG (reference sequence). The CDR3 is 16 residues long. Trimming removed 1 base from V and 4 bases from J, with 17 bases in between.

J is TRBJ2-3 and V is TRBV5-1; maybe TRBD1 (5 bases). The V gene's germline CDR1 is SGHRS and CDR2 YFSETQ. The CDR3 runs to 14 residues. V shed 0 bases and J shed 5 bases, with 10 bases lying between them. The CDR3 nucleotides read TGCGCCAGCAGCTTGGTATTAGGGGAAGATACGCAGTATTTT. Protein sequence: CASSLVLGEDTQYF. Variable domain in full (rest from reference TRBV5-1 and TRBJ2-3): KAGVTQTPRYLIKTRGQQVTLSCSPISGHRSVSWYQQTPGQGLQFLFEYFSETQRNKGNFPGRFSGRQFSNSRSEMNVSTLELGDSALYLCASSLVLGEDTQYFGPGTRLTVL.

A few counts support this clone. This chain uses TRBV10-3 with TRBJ1-1; TRBD1 agrees at 7 bases. Per germline, CDR1 ENHRY and CDR2 SYGVKD. The V segment lost 3 bases and the J segment 1 base; nucleotides outside the gene matches: 8. CDR3 length: 16 residues. The CDR3 DNA follows: TGTGCCATCAGTGAAACAGGGGTTCCTCAGAACACTGAAGCTTTCTTT. Translating gives CAISETGVPQNTEAFF.

DNA for the CDR3: TGTGCCAGCTCATCGAGGGACAGGGGAAGCAATCAGCCCCAGCATTTT. Translation gives CASSSRDRGSNQPQHF. The rearrangement links TRBV18 to TRBJ1-5; 10 bases line up with TRBD1. Losses at the gene ends were 5 bases for V and 1 base for J; bases not matched to a gene: 5. There are 16 residues in the CDR3. Per the germline V gene, CDR1 is KGHSH and CDR2 is LQKENI.

The gene calls are TRBV2 and TRBJ2-7; 7 bases are a match to TRBD1. Trimming removed 7 bases from V and 3 bases from J; junction bases left unmatched: 12. Germline CDR1 reads SNHLY; CDR2 reads FYNNEI. CDR3 length: 15 amino acids. The CDR3 DNA is TGTGCCAGCACGAATTGGGACAGCCAAGACTACGAGCAGTACTTC. Amino acids: CASTNWDSQDYEQYF. Filled out from reference TRBV2 and TRBJ2-7, the complete variable domain reads EPEVTQTPSHQVTQMGQEVILRCVPISNHLYFYWYRQILGQKVEFLVSFYNNEISEKSEIFDDQFSVERPDGSNFTLKIRSTKLEDSAMYFCASTNWDSQDYEQYFGPGTRLTVT.

The chain has TRBV7-2 and TRBJ2-1; D remains unclear. Germline V CDR1 and CDR2: SGHTA, FQGNSA. The CDR3 is 14 residues long. With 5 bases removed from V and 0 bases from J, the gap between germline ends came to 8 bases. Here the CDR3 DNA reads TGTGCCAGCAGCGGGCCTGCCTCCTACAATGAGCAGTTCTTC. Protein product: CASSGPASYNEQFF. Full variable domain (rest looked up from reference TRBV7-2 and TRBJ2-1): GAGVSQSPSNKVTEKGKDVELRCDPISGHTALYWYRQSLGQGLEFLIYFQGNSAPDKSGLPSDRFSAERTGGSVSTLTIQRTQQEDSAVYLCASSGPASYNEQFFGPGTRLTVL.

V and J are TRBV5-4 and TRBJ2-2, with D possibly matching TRBD2 (5 bases). V lost 3 bases, J lost 4 bases, and 13 bases lay in between. Germline-derived CDR1 and CDR2 are SGHNT and YYREEE (reference sequence). The CDR3 covers 15 residues. The CDR3 is CASSSASYTTGELFF. The CDR3 DNA reads as TGTGCCAGCAGCTCCGCTAGCTATACCACCGGGGAGCTGTTTTTT. Together with reference TRBV5-4 and TRBJ2-2, the CDR3 gives the full variable domain: ETGVTQSPTHLIKTRGQQVTLRCSSQSGHNTVSWYQQALGQGPQFIFQYYREEENGRGNFPPRFSGLQFPNYSSELNVNALELDDSALYLCASSSASYTTGELFFGEGSRLTVL.

V and J are TRBV18 and TRBJ2-7, with a tentative D call TRBD2 (5 bases). Trimming cost V 3 bases and J 2 bases, with 11 bases left between them. The germline CDR1 and CDR2 sequences are KGHSH and LQKENI. The CDR3 contains 14 residues. CDR3 sequence: CASSPVGLAYEQYF. The DNA for the CDR3 is TGTGCCAGCTCACCGGTAGGACTGGCCTACGAGCAGTACTTC.

The genes are TRBV28 and TRBJ1-2; 8 positions agree with TRBD1. In germline, CDR1 is MDHEN, CDR2 SYDVKM. This CDR3 spans 16 amino acids. J gave up 0 bases and V 7 bases, and 10 bases lay outside the gene matches. The chain's CDR3 is CASTPPQDRANYGYTF. Here the CDR3 DNA reads TGTGCCAGCACACCCCCGCAGGACAGGGCTAACTATGGCTACACCTTC.

This clone was seen more than once but under ten times. This chain uses TRBV30 with TRBJ1-1; D might be TRBD1 (6 bases). Looked up from germline, CDR1 is GTSNPN and CDR2 is SVGIG (reference sequence). The germline V and J ends were trimmed by 2 bases and 4 bases, with 17 bases remaining between them. The CDR3 length is 15 residues. The CDR3 sequence: CAWSLSRGRATEAFF. CDR3 coding DNA: TGTGCCTGGAGTCTTAGTAGGGGGAGGGCCACTGAAGCTTTCTTT.

The chain uses TRBV2 and TRBJ1-1; TRBD1 might be the D (5 bases). The CDR3 consists of 14 residues. Germline V gene data show CDR1 as SNHLY and CDR2 as FYNNEI. V was pared by 6 bases and J by 4 bases, with 15 bases between. CDR3 residues: CASRAGTSGTEAFF. The CDR3 nucleotides read TGTGCCAGCAGAGCTGGGACTTCGGGCACTGAAGCTTTCTTT. Filled out from reference TRBV2 and TRBJ1-1, the complete variable domain reads EPEVTQTPSHQVTQMGQEVILRCVPISNHLYFYWYRQILGQKVEFLVSFYNNEISEKSEIFDDQFSVERPDGSNFTLKIRSTKLEDSAMYFCASRAGTSGTEAFFGQGTRLTVV.

About this clone: The junction and the germline gene differ at one end; a read error may be behind it. The chain has TRBV5-6 and TRBJ2-1, with 9 bases aligning to TRBD1. This CDR3 has 16 amino acids. The V gene's germline CDR1 is SGHDT and CDR2 YYEEEE. This chain's CDR3 is CASRLVGTGMFGEQFF. The CDR3 coding sequence is TGTGCCAGCAGATTGGTCGGGACAGGGATGTTCGGTGAGCAGTTCTTC.

As concerns this clone: One end of the junction fails to match germline, which may point to a read error. The chain uses TRBV7-7 and TRBJ2-1; 11 nucleotides match TRBD2. The CDR3 extends over 14 amino acids. Per the germline V gene, CDR1 is SSHAT and CDR2 is FNYEAQ (reference sequence). This CDR3 is CASSLGLAGGEQFF. The CDR3 DNA follows: TGTGCTAGCAGCTTAGGGCTAGCGGGGGGTGAGCAGTTCTTC. The entire variable domain, with the rest obtained from reference TRBV7-7 and TRBJ2-1, is as follows: GAGVSQSPRYKVTKRGQDVTLRCDPISSHATLYWYQQALGQGPEFLTYFNYEAQPDKSGLPSDRFSAERPEGSISTLTIQRTEQRDSAMYRCASSLGLAGGEQFFGPGTRLTVL.